Below are 11 T cell receptor beta chains sequenced from a single sample in a study of shared T cell receptors in the human thymus. Assay: immunoSEQ multiplex PCR; the TCRdb copy retains only in-frame clones and omits some. The sample holds over 450,000 clones, about 80% seen once. Another study also made use of these data, one on human thymus T cells.

Sample: thymocytes. The receptors here all came from a boy in the first two years of life with a congenital heart defect.

The V and J genes are TRBV4-2 and TRBJ2-7; tentatively, D is TRBD1 (5 bases). Germline V lookup: CDR1 LGHNA, CDR2 YNFKEQ. V dropped 4 bases and J dropped 0 bases, with 13 bases sitting between them. CDR3 length: 15 amino acids. In nucleotides, the CDR3 is TGTGCCAGCAGCCGCGAAGACAGCCGCTCCTACGAGCAGTACTTC. Its translation: CASSREDSRSYEQYF.

The chain joins TRBV9 to TRBJ2-2; 12 bases map to TRBD2. Germline V gene sequence: CDR1 SGDLS, CDR2 YYNGEE. After removal of 0 bases from V and 1 base from J, the junction contained 7 bases not matched to a gene. The CDR3 has 19 residues. CDR3 bases: TGTGCCAGCAGCGTAGGAAGTCTGGGACTAGCGGGGAACACCGGGGAGCTGTTTTTT. Its translation: CASSVGSLGLAGNTGELFF.

This chain uses TRBV28 with TRBJ2-5; possible D gene TRBD2, 5 bases. TRBJ2-7 matches the DNA end more closely, so the J call is doubtful. Germline-derived CDR1 and CDR2 are MDHEN and SYDVKM. There are 14 residues in the CDR3. CDR3 region: CASSPGWTHYEQYF. The CDR3, as DNA: TGTGCCAGCAGTCCCGGCTGGACTCACTACGAGCAGTACTTC.

The chain couples TRBV12-5 to TRBJ1-1; possible D gene TRBD1, 5 bases. CDR1 is LGHNT, CDR2 FRNRAP, per germline. V lost 3 bases and J lost 4, with 24 bases in between. CDR3 size: 18 residues. CDR3 nucleotides: TGTGCTAGTGGTTTCGGTGGGGCCGCCAGAAGAGGTGGCACTGAAGCTTTCTTT. Translation gives CASGFGGAARRGGTEAFF.

V gene TRBV4-1 combines with J gene TRBJ2-5; 7 positions agree with TRBD2. With V trimmed by 0 bases and J by 9 bases, 4 bases remained unmatched. The CDR3 is 13 amino acids. Germline CDR1 reads MGHRA; CDR2 reads YSYEKL. This CDR3 is CASSQDWGGAQYF. CDR3 sequence (DNA): TGCGCCAGCAGCCAAGATTGGGGGGGGGCCCAGTACTTC.

This rearrangement joins TRBV9 to TRBJ2-1; a weak D match, TRBD2 (5 bases). From germline, CDR1 is SGDLS and CDR2 YYNGEE. The CDR3 runs 16 residues. The ends were cut back, 1 base at V and 2 bases at J, with 13 bases in the middle. The CDR3 sequence is CASSVRAGSTYNEQFF. The CDR3 DNA follows: TGTGCCAGCAGCGTAAGGGCGGGCTCCACCTACAATGAGCAGTTCTTC.

CDR3 in DNA: TGCGCCAGCAGCCCGGACAGGGTGATAGCTAACTATGGCTACACCTTC. This encodes CASSPDRVIANYGYTF. The chain recombines TRBV5-1 with TRBJ1-2; 8 bases match TRBD1. V shed 4 bases and J 0 bases; nucleotides not matched to a gene: 8. This CDR3 spans 16 amino acids. CDR1 is SGHRS and CDR2 is YFSETQ in the germline V gene.

The genes are TRBV5-1 and TRBJ2-1, with D possibly being TRBD1 (6 bases). The CDR3 runs to 15 residues. Germline V lookup: CDR1 SGHRS, CDR2 YFSETQ. V shed 0 bases and J shed 0 bases, with 7 bases lying between them. The CDR3 is CASSLGTVSYNEQFF. The CDR3 DNA reads TGCGCCAGCAGCTTGGGGACAGTCTCCTACAATGAGCAGTTCTTC.

The chain carries TRBV10-1 and TRBJ1-5; perhaps TRBD1 as D (6 bases). The V end was cut by 9 bases, the J end by 0 bases, with 9 bases between. Per germline, CDR1 WNHNN and CDR2 SYGVQD (reference sequence). The CDR3 has 13 residues. In DNA form, the CDR3 reads TGCGCCAGGGACAGACATAGCAATCAGCCCCAGCATTTT. Translation: CARDRHSNQPQHF.

This sequence joins TRBV7-9 and TRBJ2-3; 11 bases line up with TRBD2. This CDR3 spans 19 amino acids. V shed 0 bases, J shed 4 bases, and the junction held 12 bases outside the gene matches. The germline V gene encodes CDR1 SEHNR and CDR2 FQNEAQ (reference sequence). The CDR3 DNA follows: TGTGCCAGCAGCTTAGCCCTACCGACAACTAGCGGGAGACCAGATACGCAGTATTTT. Its translation is CASSLALPTTSGRPDTQYF.

This clone was counted a single time. The CDR3 here is CASSLALQGTSYEQYF. CDR3 nucleotide sequence: TGTGCCAGCAGCTTGGCGCTACAGGGGACCTCCTACGAGCAGTACTTC. V gene TRBV5-4 combines with J gene TRBJ2-7; 7 nucleotides match TRBD1. The CDR3 has 16 amino acids. Per the germline V gene, CDR1 is SGHNT and CDR2 is YYREEE (reference sequence). With V trimmed by 0 bases and J by 0 bases, 6 bases remained unmatched.